These T cell receptor beta chains were read from a single sample in a study of T-cell memory formation after mild COVID-19. TCRdb reanalysed the 5' RACE reads using MiXCR and keeps one entry per CDR3 protein. The sample holds almost 550,000 distinct CDR3 sequences, approximately 20% seen once. Sequences were obtained from PBMCs or a T cell subset sorted from them (not recorded which). Receptors originate from an adult woman who had mild COVID-19 (a few samples of this study predate the infection). Cell type and time point are not known. Each CDR3 is given with its conserved first and last residue.

TRBV2	TRBJ1-3	CASSGRYSGNTIYF
TRBV12-3/TRBV12-4	TRBJ1-4	CASRKTGMNEKLFF
TRBV7-3	TRBJ2-7	CASSLTQGQGAEEQYF
TRBV7-7	TRBJ2-5	CASSLTGEKETQYF
TRBV5-6	TRBJ2-1	CASSLPGLAGVGEQFF
TRBV7-9	TRBJ2-7	CASSLELPPDEQYF
TRBV3-1	TRBJ1-1	CASSRPGASVNTEAFF
TRBV5-1	TRBJ2-2	CASSFTSLAGRTGELFF
TRBV5-4	TRBJ1-1	CASSLARGGRAEAFF
TRBV9	TRBJ2-7	CASSVAGTGGHEQYF
TRBV24-1	TRBJ2-7	CATSDSGQAAGEQYF
TRBV19	TRBJ2-7	CASTGFPSYEQYF
TRBV21-1	TRBJ2-1	CASSTTGIPDNEQFF
TRBV10-3	TRBJ2-7	CAISESPLDRGGYEQYF
TRBV5-1	TRBJ2-2	CASSYADRGNAGELFF
TRBV12-3/TRBV12-4	TRBJ2-7	CASSHRDGSYEQYF
TRBV5-6	TRBJ2-5	CASSEDTEFGETQYF
TRBV12-3/TRBV12-4	TRBJ2-7	CASSFSETGSYEQYF
TRBV7-2	TRBJ1-5	CASSSDRDQPQHF
TRBV7-9	TRBJ2-5	CAISKRNEETQYF
TRBV13	TRBJ2-1	CASNSPGTSGGPYNEQFF
TRBV20-1	TRBJ1-2	CTQGGRGYGYTF
TRBV29-1	TRBJ2-2	CSAGLTGELFF
TRBV4-3	TRBJ2-7	CASSPRWGAYEQYF
TRBV18	TRBJ2-5	CASSPGGWERETQYF